The next 3 T cell receptor beta chains were all read from a single sample in a study of T cell clones after liver transplantation. Sequenced by immunoSEQ multiplex PCR; TCRdb stores in-frame clones only, minus some. The sample carries roughly 65,000 clones, 85% to 95% recorded once. Sample: CD4+ T cells from blood, taken nearly 26 months after liver transplant. The source of these receptors is a human patient who received a liver transplant. Some T cells may be transferred from the graft donor.

The chain recombines TRBV13 with TRBJ1-3; 10 bases map to TRBD1. The CDR3 spans 17 residues. From germline, CDR1 is PRHDT and CDR2 FYEKMQ (reference sequence). Trimming cost V 1 base and J 4 bases; bases outside gene matches: 7. CDR3 protein: CASSLDRTGGQGNTIYF. DNA for the CDR3: TGTGCCAGCAGCTTAGATAGGACAGGGGGTCAAGGAAACACCATATATTTT.

The chain couples TRBV7-3 to TRBJ2-7; tentatively, D is TRBD2 (6 bases). This CDR3 region has 15 residues. Germline V gene lookup returns CDR1 SGHTA and CDR2 FQGTGA. Trimming shortened V by 5 bases and J by 5 bases, and 19 bases separated the two germline ends. The CDR3 DNA is TGTGCCAGCAGCCCCCGGCGGGGTGGGGTAAACGAGCAGTACTTC. This gives the protein CASSPRRGGVNEQYF. Supplemented by reference TRBV7-3 and TRBJ2-7, the full variable domain reads GAGVSQTPSNKVTEKGKYVELRCDPISGHTALYWYRQSLGQGPEFLIYFQGTGAADDSGLPNDRFFAVRPEGSVSTLKIQRTERGDSAVYLCASSPRRGGVNEQYFGPGTRLTVT.

This chain joins TRBV7-8 and TRBJ2-2; D could derive from TRBD1 or TRBD2 (5 bases each). V was trimmed by 3 bases and J by 4 bases, leaving 15 bases between them. The germline CDR1 and CDR2 sequences are SGHVS and FQNEAQ. This CDR3 contains 16 residues. This CDR3 is CASSFSTGTFTGELFF. CDR3 DNA: TGTGCCAGCAGCTTCTCGACCGGGACCTTCACCGGGGAGCTGTTTTTT.